This TCR beta chain is drawn from a study of cytomegalovirus exposure and HLA in healthy donors. 60 Vbeta and 13 Jbeta primers were used in PCR. The method was immunoSEQ multiplex PCR; TCRdb's version includes in-frame clones alone and lacks a portion of them. Here the sample spans about 120,000 clones, over 70% being singletons. Study outcomes and limitations: One later analysis reportedly identified an Asian-associated ancestry cluster that showed fewer N-insertions than the approximately 670-donor mean.

As regards this clone: As yet, its antigen is unknown.

The TCR originated in a woman between 18 and 29 years old in good health and CMV-seronegative. The sequencing input was PBMCs.

As DNA, the CDR3 is TGTGCCACCAGCAGACTAGGGTGGCAGGGGGAGGCTGAAGCTTTCTTT. Translating gives CATSRLGWQGEAEAFF. The V call is TRBV15, the J call TRBJ1-1, with 7 bases lining up with TRBD1. The CDR3 is made up of 16 amino acids. Germline loops: CDR1 LNHNV, CDR2 YYDKDF (reference sequence). J was trimmed by 6 bases and V by 2 bases; bases with no gene match: 12.